A single TCR beta chain is shown here with its context. In the original workflow: Cell counts per sample came from amplifying reference gene primers. The protocol was immunoSEQ multiplex PCR, while the TCRdb copy is restricted to in-frame clones and leaves out a portion. V, J and clone size were drawn from that table, and D and trimming were deduced from the DNA. This table has roughly 120,000 clones, just over 90% appearing once. This entry is derived from a study of blood T cell repertoires in COVID-19. Study context: Both acute and convalescent COVID-19 samples were obtained from the United States, Italy and Spain. PBMCs, B-cell-depleted T cells, or T cells were the source of the cDNA or gDNA that made up the material.

Input material: peripheral blood. This sequence originates from a human donor with active COVID-19. The donor label of this sample is uncertain.

This chain's CDR3 is CASSTKFNSPLHF. The CDR3, as DNA: TGTGCCAGCAGTACAAAGTTTAATTCACCCCTCCACTTT. The chain joins TRBV25-1 to TRBJ1-6; D call uncertain. The CDR3 covers 13 residues. Germline assignment: CDR1 MGHDK and CDR2 SYGVNS. V dropped 5 bases and J dropped 6 bases, with 8 bases sitting between them.